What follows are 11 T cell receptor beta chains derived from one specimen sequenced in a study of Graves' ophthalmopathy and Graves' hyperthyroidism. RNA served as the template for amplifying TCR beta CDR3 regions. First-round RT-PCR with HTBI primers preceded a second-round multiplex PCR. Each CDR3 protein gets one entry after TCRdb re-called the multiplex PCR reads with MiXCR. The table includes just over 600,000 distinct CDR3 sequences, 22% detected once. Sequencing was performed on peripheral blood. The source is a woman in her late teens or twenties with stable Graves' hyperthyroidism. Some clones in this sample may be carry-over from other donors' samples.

Written as DNA, the CDR3 is TGTGCCAGCACCCAGACCCCCACTGCGGAGACCCAGTACTTC. This gives the protein CASTQTPTAETQYF. The gene calls are TRBV6-1 and TRBJ2-5; no definite D call. CDR3 length: 14 amino acids. Germline CDR1 is MNHNS and CDR2 is SASEGT. V was trimmed by 7 bases and J by 5 bases, leaving 17 bases between them.

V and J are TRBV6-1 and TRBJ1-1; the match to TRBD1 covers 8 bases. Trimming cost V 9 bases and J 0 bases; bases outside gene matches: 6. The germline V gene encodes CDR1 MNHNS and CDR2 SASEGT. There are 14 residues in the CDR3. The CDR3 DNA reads TGTGCCAGTATGGACAGGGCTTTGAACACTGAAGCTTTCTTT. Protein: CASMDRALNTEAFF.

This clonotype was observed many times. The CDR3 sequence: CSVFSPGQGTYEQYF. The DNA of the CDR3 is TGCAGCGTTTTTTCACCGGGACAGGGCACCTACGAGCAGTACTTC. The chain is built from TRBV29-1 and TRBJ2-7; TRBD1 matches 9 bases. V shed 5 bases and J 2 bases; nucleotides not matched to a gene: 10. The CDR3 is made up of 15 amino acids. Germline-derived CDR1 and CDR2 are SQVTM and ANQGSEA.

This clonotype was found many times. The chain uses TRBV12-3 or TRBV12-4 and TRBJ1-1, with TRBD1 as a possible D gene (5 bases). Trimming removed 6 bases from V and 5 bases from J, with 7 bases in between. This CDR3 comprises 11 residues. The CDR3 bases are TGTGCCAGCAGAAAGGGGACTGAAGCTTTCTTT. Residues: CASRKGTEAFF.

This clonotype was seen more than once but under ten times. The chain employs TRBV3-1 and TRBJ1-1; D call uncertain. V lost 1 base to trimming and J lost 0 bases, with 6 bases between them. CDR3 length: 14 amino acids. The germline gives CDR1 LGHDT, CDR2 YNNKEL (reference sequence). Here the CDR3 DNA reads TGTGCCAGCAGCCAAGGGTCCTTGAACACTGAAGCTTTCTTT. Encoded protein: CASSQGSLNTEAFF.

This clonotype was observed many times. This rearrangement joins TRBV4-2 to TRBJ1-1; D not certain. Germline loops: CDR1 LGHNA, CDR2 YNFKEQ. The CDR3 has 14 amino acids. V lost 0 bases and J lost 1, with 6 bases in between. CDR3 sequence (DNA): TGTGCCAGCAGCCAAGATAAAGGGAACACTGAAGCTTTCTTT. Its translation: CASSQDKGNTEAFF.

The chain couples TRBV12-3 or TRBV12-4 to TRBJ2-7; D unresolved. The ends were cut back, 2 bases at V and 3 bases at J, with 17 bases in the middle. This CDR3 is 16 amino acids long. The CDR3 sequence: CASSLPPGRSFYEQYF. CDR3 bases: TGTGCCAGCAGTTTACCCCCCGGACGGAGCTTCTACGAGCAGTACTTC.

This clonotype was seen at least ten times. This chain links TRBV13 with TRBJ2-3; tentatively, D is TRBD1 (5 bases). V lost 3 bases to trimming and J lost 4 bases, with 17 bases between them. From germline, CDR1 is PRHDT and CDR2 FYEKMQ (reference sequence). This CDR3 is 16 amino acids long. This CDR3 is CASSFSRVWAADTQYF. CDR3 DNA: TGTGCCAGCAGCTTTTCCAGGGTGTGGGCGGCAGATACGCAGTATTTT.

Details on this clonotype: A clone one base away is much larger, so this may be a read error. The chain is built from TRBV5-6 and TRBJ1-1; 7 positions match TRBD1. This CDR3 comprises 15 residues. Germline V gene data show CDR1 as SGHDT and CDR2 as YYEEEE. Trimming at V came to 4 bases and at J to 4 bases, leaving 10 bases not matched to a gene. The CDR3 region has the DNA TGTGCCAGCAGCCGGGACAGCGAAATGATCACTGAAGCTTTCTTT. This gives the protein CASSRDSEMITEAFF.

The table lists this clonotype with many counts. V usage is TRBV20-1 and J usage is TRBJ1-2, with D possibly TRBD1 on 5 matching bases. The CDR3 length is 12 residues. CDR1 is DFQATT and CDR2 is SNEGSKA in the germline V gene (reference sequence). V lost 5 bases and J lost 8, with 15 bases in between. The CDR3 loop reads CSALPGLGGYTF. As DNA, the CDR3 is TGCAGTGCTCTCCCGGGGCTTGGGGGCTACACCTTC.

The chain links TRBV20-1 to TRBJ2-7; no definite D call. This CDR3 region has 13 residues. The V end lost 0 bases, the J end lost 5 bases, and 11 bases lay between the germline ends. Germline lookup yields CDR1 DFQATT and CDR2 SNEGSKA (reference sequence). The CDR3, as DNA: TGCAGTGCTAGAGAGCGGTGGATACACGAGCAGTACTTC. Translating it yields CSARERWIHEQYF.